A single sample gave rise to the 29 T cell receptor beta chains below, sequenced in a study of vaccination and CD4 T cells after COVID-19. Treatment specified: roughly 11-day PBMC culture with coronavirus spike peptide pools or control peptides (ViraFEST assay). Cultured CD4+ T cell DNA underwent sequencing with the Oncomine TCR Beta short-read assay. MiXCR, run by TCRdb on the PCR reads, gives a single entry per CDR3 protein. This table holds roughly 4,200 distinct CDR3 sequences, approximately 25% found once. Antigens of these TCRs are unknown. Input material: CD4+ T cells from blood, cultured in vitro. Receptor source: a human donor who had recovered from COVID-19.

This clonotype occurred a few times. This chain connects TRBV6-1 to TRBJ1-1; perhaps TRBD1 as D (6 bases). Germline V gene lookup returns CDR1 MNHNS and CDR2 SASEGT. Trimming stripped 8 bases from V and 4 bases from J, with 14 bases between. The CDR3 contains 13 residues. The CDR3 DNA sequence: TGTGCCAGCGGCGAGGGGGGAGGCACTGAAGCTTTCTTT. It specifies CASGEGGGTEAFF.

This rearrangement joins TRBV7-3 to TRBJ1-2; D might be TRBD1 (6 bases). Trimming cost V 5 bases and J 14 bases, with 21 bases left between them. The CDR3 contains 13 residues. Germline-derived CDR1 and CDR2 are SGHTA and FQGTGA. CDR3 in DNA: TGTGCCAGCAGCCCCGACCGACAGGTTTCTCCTACCTTC. It is translated as CASSPDRQVSPTF.

This clonotype was counted a few times. V gene TRBV2 combines with J gene TRBJ2-3, with 7 positions matching TRBD2. V lost 2 bases and J lost 2; bases outside the gene matches: 16. Germline V gives CDR1 SNHLY, CDR2 FYNNEI. The CDR3 totals 19 residues. In DNA form, the CDR3 reads TGTGCCAGCAGTGAAACCCCCGGGCGGGGGACCTTCTTCACAGATACGCAGTATTTT. This sequence encodes CASSETPGRGTFFTDTQYF.

There are a few counts of this clonotype. This sequence joins TRBV15 and TRBJ2-7; D is ambiguous. This CDR3 contains 15 residues. CDR1 and CDR2 from the germline V gene are LNHNV and YYDKDF (reference sequence). V gave up 0 bases and J gave up 4 bases, with 13 bases separating them. CDR3 loop: CATSRDHGDIYEQYF. In DNA form, the CDR3 reads TGTGCCACCAGCAGAGATCATGGGGATATTTACGAGCAGTACTTC.

CDR3 sequence reads: CASSSLTGGLSKNIQYF. DNA of the CDR3: TGTGCCAGCAGCTCCCTCACAGGGGGCTTATCCAAAAACATTCAGTACTTC. The genes are TRBV6-1 and TRBJ2-4, with TRBD1 identical over 9 bases. This CDR3 has 17 residues. V shed 6 bases and J 2 bases; nucleotides not matched to a gene: 11. Germline V gene sequence: CDR1 MNHNS, CDR2 SASEGT.

The chain couples TRBV7-9 to TRBJ1-4, with D maybe TRBD1 (5 bases). Germline CDR1 is SEHNR and CDR2 is FQNEAQ (reference sequence). The length of the CDR3 is 16 residues. The V and J ends lost 1 base and 8 bases respectively, with 17 bases between them. This CDR3 is CASSLVSKGRGEKLFF. The CDR3 DNA reads TGTGCCAGCAGCTTAGTGTCAAAGGGGAGAGGCGAAAAACTGTTTTTT.

This clonotype was counted between two and nine times. V usage is TRBV7-3 and J usage is TRBJ1-1; D call uncertain. The germline gives CDR1 SGHTA, CDR2 FQGTGA. V dropped 5 bases and J dropped 3 bases, with 10 bases sitting between them. The CDR3 runs 13 residues. CDR3 protein: CASSPRRDTEAFF. CDR3 DNA: TGTGCCAGCAGCCCCCGACGGGACACTGAAGCTTTCTTT.

The genes are TRBV19 and TRBJ1-5; tentatively, D is TRBD1 (6 bases). Germline V gene lookup returns CDR1 LNHDA and CDR2 SQIVND (reference sequence). Trimming took off 3 bases at V and 2 bases at J, with 17 bases between the two ends. The CDR3 runs to 17 residues. CDR3 nucleotides: TGTGCCAGTAGTATGAGGGGGGTATCCCTAGGCAATCAGCCCCAGCATTTT. Its protein product is CASSMRGVSLGNQPQHF.

CDR3 coding DNA: TGTGCCAGCAAAGACGGTCATGAAAAACTGTTTTTT. This encodes CASKDGHEKLFF. V is TRBV2 and J is TRBJ1-4; unclear D gene. Looked up from germline, CDR1 is SNHLY and CDR2 is FYNNEI. The CDR3 length is 12 residues. V was shortened by 7 bases and J by 6 bases, with 9 bases between the two germline ends.

The rearrangement links TRBV5-1 to TRBJ2-3; D ambiguous. The V gene lost 1 base and the J gene lost 1 base, with 13 bases spanning the gap. Germline V lookup: CDR1 SGHRS, CDR2 YFSETQ. The CDR3 is 16 amino acids. The CDR3 reads CASSLSQPSGTDTQYF. In DNA form, the CDR3 reads TGCGCCAGCAGCTTGAGCCAACCCTCCGGCACAGATACGCAGTATTTT.

The CDR3 reads CATTPGVGGANVLTF. CDR3 nucleotides: TGTGCCACCACTCCCGGGGTGGGAGGGGCCAACGTCCTGACTTTC. This chain connects TRBV15 to TRBJ2-6, with D perhaps matching TRBD2 (5 bases). The germline V and J ends were trimmed by 7 bases and 4 bases, with 14 bases remaining between them. Germline CDR1 LNHNV, CDR2 YYDKDF (reference sequence). The CDR3 covers 15 residues.

The chain couples TRBV2 to TRBJ2-5; 7 positions agree with TRBD2. The V gene end was trimmed by 10 bases and the J gene end by 4 bases; junction bases not matched to a gene: 6. This CDR3 comprises 12 residues. The germline CDR1 and CDR2 sequences are SNHLY and FYNNEI. DNA of the CDR3: TGTGCCATCTCGTGGGGGGGAGAGACCCAGTACTTC. Protein product: CAISWGGETQYF.

This clonotype came up a few times. The CDR3 nucleotides read TGTGCCAGCAGCCCGCTTGGAACAGGGGTGTACGAGCAGTACTTC. Protein sequence: CASSPLGTGVYEQYF. The chain is built from TRBV3-1 and TRBJ2-7, with TRBD1 matching 7 bases. Germline CDR1 reads LGHDT; CDR2 reads YNNKEL (reference sequence). V lost 4 bases, J lost 4 bases, and 10 bases stayed unmatched. The CDR3 covers 15 residues.

The chain has TRBV7-3 and TRBJ2-3; D is possibly TRBD2 (6 bases). V gave up 5 bases and J gave up 1 base, with 19 bases separating them. Germline values: CDR1 SGHTA, CDR2 FQGTGA. This CDR3 is built from 17 residues. The CDR3 nucleotides read TGTGCCAGCAGCCCTGACGGGGGACGCCTCGGCACAGATACGCAGTATTTT. Amino acids: CASSPDGGRLGTDTQYF.

The table lists this clonotype with a few counts. The J gene is TRBJ1-4, the V gene TRBV6-5, with TRBD1 identical over 7 bases. Germline V lookup: CDR1 MNHEY, CDR2 SVGAGI. There are 14 residues in the CDR3. Trimming took 2 bases from V and 6 from J; bases not matched to a gene: 3. This chain's CDR3 is CASSYSGTDEKLFF. CDR3 DNA sequence: TGTGCCAGCAGTTACAGCGGGACAGATGAAAAACTGTTTTTT.

This clonotype has more than one count but fewer than ten. The rearrangement links TRBV21-1 to TRBJ1-1. TRBV21-1 is given as a pseudogene. The CDR3 is 12 amino acids. CDR3 amino acids: CASKRGNTEAFF. The CDR3 coding sequence is TGTGCCAGCAAGCGGGGGAACACTGAAGCTTTCTTT.

J is TRBJ1-2 and V is TRBV7-9; 12 bases are a match to TRBD1. The ends lost 1 base at V and 7 bases at J; junction bases unmatched: 7. The germline V gene has CDR1 SEHNR and CDR2 FQNEAQ (reference sequence). CDR3 length: 16 amino acids. CDR3 sequence: CASSLVGDRGHSGYTF. CDR3 coding DNA: TGTGCCAGCAGCTTAGTCGGGGACAGGGGGCACAGTGGCTACACCTTC.

The V gene is TRBV5-8, the J gene TRBJ2-2; D is possibly TRBD2 (5 bases). The V end was cut by 4 bases, the J end by 2 bases, with 18 bases between. CDR1 and CDR2 from the germline V gene are SGHTS and YDEGEE. The CDR3 covers 17 residues. The CDR3 here is CASSRRERSLNTGELFF. The CDR3 DNA follows: TGTGCCAGCAGCAGAAGAGAGCGGTCTCTTAACACCGGGGAGCTGTTTTTT.

The V and J genes are TRBV27 and TRBJ2-1; D possibly corresponds to TRBD2 (5 bases). Trimming took off 6 bases at V and 9 bases at J, with 18 bases between the two ends. The CDR3 totals 14 residues. The germline gives CDR1 MNHEY, CDR2 SMNVEV (reference sequence). The CDR3 loop is CASRLASPLGEQFF. The CDR3 DNA is TGTGCCAGCAGACTCGCTAGCCCCCTGGGTGAGCAGTTCTTC.

This clonotype was found a few times. The chain has TRBV30 and TRBJ2-7, with D perhaps matching TRBD1 or TRBD2 (6 bases each). V was cut by 5 bases and J by 2 bases, with 22 bases left in between. This CDR3 is built from 16 residues. From germline, CDR1 is GTSNPN and CDR2 SVGIG (reference sequence). Written as DNA, the CDR3 is TGTGCCTGGGGCCGCTTGGGGGGCCGAAGGCCCTACGAGCAGTACTTC. Amino acids: CAWGRLGGRRPYEQYF.

Judged by abundance, this clonotype is medium-sized. The chain is built from TRBV12-3 or TRBV12-4 and TRBJ2-3, with 8 bases fitting TRBD1. CDR3 length: 15 amino acids. V lost 0 bases and J lost 6; bases outside the gene matches: 5. The CDR3 DNA sequence: TGTGCCAGCAGTTTAGCGCTGGACAGGGACGATACGCAGTATTTT. Protein product: CASSLALDRDDTQYF.

The chain joins TRBV6-1 to TRBJ2-7, with 12 bases lining up with TRBD1. The CDR3 is 16 residues long. V was clipped by 2 bases and J by 3 bases; unmatched bases: 5. Germline assignment: CDR1 MNHNS and CDR2 SASEGT. In DNA, the CDR3 is TGTGCCAGCAGTGAAATGGGGACAGGGGGCAGCTACGAGCAGTACTTC. This codes for CASSEMGTGGSYEQYF.

This clonotype is judged medium-sized. The chain links TRBV29-1 to TRBJ1-2; unclear D gene. The CDR3 has 13 amino acids. CDR1 is SQVTM, CDR2 ANQGSEA, per germline. With 0 bases removed from V and 3 bases from J, the gap between germline ends came to 8 bases. The CDR3 DNA reads TGCAGCGTTGAAGATCGTAGGGACTATGGCTACACCTTC. It encodes CSVEDRRDYGYTF.

The rearrangement uses TRBV15 and TRBJ1-4; D unclear. Per germline, CDR1 LNHNV and CDR2 YYDKDF (reference sequence). Trimming stripped 1 base from V and 0 bases from J, with 6 bases between. The CDR3 runs 15 residues. The CDR3 protein is CATSRGSATNEKLFF. CDR3 nucleotide sequence: TGTGCCACCAGCAGAGGAAGTGCAACTAATGAAAAACTGTTTTTT. Based on the CDR3 plus reference TRBV15 and TRBJ1-4, the full variable domain is DAMVIQNPRYQVTQFGKPVTLSCSQTLNHNVMYWYQQKSSQAPKLLFHYYDKDFNNEADTPDNFQSRRPNTSFCFLDIRSPGLGDTAMYLCATSRGSATNEKLFFGSGTQLSVL.

The sample holds one count of this clonotype. The chain recombines TRBV30 with TRBJ1-1; perhaps TRBD1 as D (6 bases). In germline, CDR1 is GTSNPN, CDR2 SVGIG (reference sequence). This CDR3 region has 13 residues. V was shortened by 2 bases and J by 3 bases, with 10 bases between the two germline ends. CDR3 protein: CAWSQQGDTEAFF. The CDR3 nucleotides are TGTGCCTGGAGTCAACAGGGTGACACTGAAGCTTTCTTT.

This rearrangement joins TRBV7-2 to TRBJ1-5, with D perhaps matching TRBD1 (6 bases). V was cut by 1 base and J by 5 bases, with 15 bases left in between. The CDR3 loop spans 16 amino acids. Per germline, CDR1 SGHTA and CDR2 FQGNSA. The CDR3 DNA reads TGTGCCAGCAGCTTAGAACGCTTTAGGGGGGATCAGCCCCAGCATTTT. Translating it yields CASSLERFRGDQPQHF. Full variable domain (missing parts from reference TRBV7-2 and TRBJ1-5): GAGVSQSPSNKVTEKGKDVELRCDPISGHTALYWYRQSLGQGLEFLIYFQGNSAPDKSGLPSDRFSAERTGGSVSTLTIQRTQQEDSAVYLCASSLERFRGDQPQHFGDGTRLSIL.

This clonotype has a handful of counts. This chain connects TRBV2 to TRBJ1-2, with 8 positions matching TRBD1. The CDR3 length is 12 residues. Germline CDR1 and CDR2: SNHLY and FYNNEI. V lost 6 bases and J lost 10; bases outside the gene matches: 7. The CDR3 is CASRSDRENYTF. CDR3 sequence (DNA): TGTGCCAGCAGATCGGACAGGGAAAACTACACCTTC.

The gene calls are TRBV12-3 or TRBV12-4 and TRBJ2-3, with 14 bases matching TRBD2. Trimming removed 4 bases from V and 6 bases from J; junction bases left unmatched: 6. The CDR3 is 16 amino acids. CDR3 sequence: CASSYGLAGGRDTQYF. The CDR3 region has the DNA TGTGCCAGCAGTTACGGACTAGCGGGGGGAAGGGATACGCAGTATTTT.

The chain combines TRBV9 with TRBJ2-7; D gene uncertain. Deletions cut 7 bases from V and 6 bases from J, with 11 bases between. The V gene's germline CDR1 is SGDLS and CDR2 YYNGEE. CDR3 length: 11 residues. The CDR3 protein is CASEGFGEQYF. CDR3 sequence (DNA): TGTGCCAGCGAAGGTTTCGGCGAGCAGTACTTC.